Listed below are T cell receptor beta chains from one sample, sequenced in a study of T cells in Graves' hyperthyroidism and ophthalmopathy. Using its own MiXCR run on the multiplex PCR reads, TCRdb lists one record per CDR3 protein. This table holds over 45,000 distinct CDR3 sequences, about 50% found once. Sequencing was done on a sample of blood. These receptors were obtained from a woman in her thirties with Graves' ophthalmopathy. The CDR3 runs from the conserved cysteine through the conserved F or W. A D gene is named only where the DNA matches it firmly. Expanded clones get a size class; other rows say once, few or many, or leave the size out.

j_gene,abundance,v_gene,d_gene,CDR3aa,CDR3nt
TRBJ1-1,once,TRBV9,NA,CASSADGTEAFF,TGTGCCAGCAGCGCGGACGGCACTGAAGCTTTCTTT
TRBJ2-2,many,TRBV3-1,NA,CASSRDHGELFF,TGTGCCAGCAGCCGGGACCACGGGGAGCTGTTTTTT
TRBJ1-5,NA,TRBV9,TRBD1,CASSVTGGAGLNQPQHF,TGTGCCAGCAGCGTCACAGGGGGCGCTGGACTCAATCAGCCCCAGCATTTT
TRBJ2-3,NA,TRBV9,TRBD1,CASSGTVCTDTQYF,TGTGCCAGCAGTGGGACAGTATGCACAGATACGCAGTATTTT
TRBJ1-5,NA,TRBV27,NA,CASPLSRGDQPQHF,TGTGCCAGCCCGCTCAGCAGGGGCGATCAGCCCCAGCATTTT
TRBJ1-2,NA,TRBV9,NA,CASSVEADGYTF,TGTGCCAGCAGCGTAGAGGCGGATGGCTACACCTTC
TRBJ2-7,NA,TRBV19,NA,CASSFRVRHTYEQCF,TGTGCCAGTAGTTTTAGGGTTAGGCACACCTACGAGCAGTGCTTC
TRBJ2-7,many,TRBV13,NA,CASSSIGGAHEQYF,TGTGCCAGCAGCTCCATCGGGGGTGCCCACGAGCAGTACTTC
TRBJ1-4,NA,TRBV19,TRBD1,CASSSGSGQGDRVGLFF,TGTGCCAGTAGTTCCGGGTCCGGACAGGGCGACAGGGTGGGACTGTTTTTT
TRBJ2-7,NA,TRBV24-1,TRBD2,CATSDLSSGRASYEQYF,TGTGCCACCAGTGACCTCTCTAGCGGGAGGGCTTCCTACGAGCAGTACTTC
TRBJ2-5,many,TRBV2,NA,CASSGQGRETQYF,TGTGCCAGCAGCGGCCAGGGAAGGGAGACCCAGTACTTC
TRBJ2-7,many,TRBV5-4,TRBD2,CASSLGLAGVGEQYF,TGTGCCAGCAGCTTGGGACTAGCGGGAGTAGGGGAGCAGTACTTC
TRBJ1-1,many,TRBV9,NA,CASSPGTEAFF,TGTGCCAGCAGCCCGGGCACTGAAGCTTTCTTT
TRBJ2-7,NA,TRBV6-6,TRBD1,CASSPNIQGKQYF,TGTGCCAGCAGCCCTAATATACAGGGGAAGCAGTACTTC
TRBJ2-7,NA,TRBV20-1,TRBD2,CSADGRPHYEQYF,TGCAGTGCGGACGGGAGGCCTCACTACGAGCAGTACTTC